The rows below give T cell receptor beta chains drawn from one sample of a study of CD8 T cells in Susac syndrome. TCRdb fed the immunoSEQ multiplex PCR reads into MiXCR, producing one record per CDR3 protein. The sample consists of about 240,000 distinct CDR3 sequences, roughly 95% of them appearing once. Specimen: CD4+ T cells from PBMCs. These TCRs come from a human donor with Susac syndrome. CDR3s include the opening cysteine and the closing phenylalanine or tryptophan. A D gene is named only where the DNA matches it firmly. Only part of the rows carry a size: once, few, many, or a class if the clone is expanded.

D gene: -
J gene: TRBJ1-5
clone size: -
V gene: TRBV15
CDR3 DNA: TGTGCCACCAGCAGAGACACGCAGGGAAGGCAGCCCCAGCATTTT
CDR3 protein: CATSRDTQGRQPQHF

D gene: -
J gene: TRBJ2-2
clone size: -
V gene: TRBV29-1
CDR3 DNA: TGCAGCGCCTTGGGTCGGCAGTTGGGCGGGGAGCTGTTTTTT
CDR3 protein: CSALGRQLGGELFF

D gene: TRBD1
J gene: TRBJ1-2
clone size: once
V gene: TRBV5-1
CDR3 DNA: TGCGCCAGCAGCGTAGGGACAGCAAACGTCTATGGCTACACCTTC
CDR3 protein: CASSVGTANVYGYTF

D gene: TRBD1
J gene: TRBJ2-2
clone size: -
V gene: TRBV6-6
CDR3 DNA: TGTGCCAGCAGCCCCGTGGGACAGGGTGCCGGGGAGCTGTTTTTT
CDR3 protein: CASSPVGQGAGELFF

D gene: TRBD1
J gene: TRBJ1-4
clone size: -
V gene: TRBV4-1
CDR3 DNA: TGCGCCAGCAGCCAAGATTCCCCGGGACAGGGAGTTGAAAAACTGTTTTTT
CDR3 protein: CASSQDSPGQGVEKLFF

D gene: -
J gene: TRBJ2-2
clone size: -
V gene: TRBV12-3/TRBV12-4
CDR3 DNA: TGTGCCAGCAGCTATTTTCAAGCGAACACCGGGGAGCTGTTTTTT
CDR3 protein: CASSYFQANTGELFF

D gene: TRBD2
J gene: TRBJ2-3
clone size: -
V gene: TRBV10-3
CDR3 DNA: TGTGCCATCAGGTGGACTAGCGGGCCCACAGATACGCAGTATTTT
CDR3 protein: CAIRWTSGPTDTQYF

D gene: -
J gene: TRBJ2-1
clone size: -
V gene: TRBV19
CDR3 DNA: TGTGCCAGTACTCCGCAGGTTAGCTCCTACAATGAGCAGTTCTTC
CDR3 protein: CASTPQVSSYNEQFF

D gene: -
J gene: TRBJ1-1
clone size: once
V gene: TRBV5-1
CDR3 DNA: TGCGCCAGCAGCTTGGAAATGACAGCGAACACTGAAGCTTTCTTT
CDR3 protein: CASSLEMTANTEAFF

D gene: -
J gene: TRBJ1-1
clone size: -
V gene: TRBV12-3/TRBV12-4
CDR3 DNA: TGTGCCAGCAGTTTAATGGCAGGGAACACTGAAGCTTTCTTT
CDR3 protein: CASSLMAGNTEAFF

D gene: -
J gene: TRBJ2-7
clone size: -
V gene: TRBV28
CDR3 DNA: TGTGCCAGCGGGCCCCAAGGGGCCTCCTACGAGCAGTACTTC
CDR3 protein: CASGPQGASYEQYF

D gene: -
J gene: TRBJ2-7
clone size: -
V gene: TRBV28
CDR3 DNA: TGTGCCAGCACCTCTAGTGAGACTCAATACGAGCAGTACTTC
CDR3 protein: CASTSSETQYEQYF

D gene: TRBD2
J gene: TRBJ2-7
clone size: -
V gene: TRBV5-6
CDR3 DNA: TGTGCCAGCAGCTTGAGTAGCGGGAGTTGGAACGAGCAGTACTTC
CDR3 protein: CASSLSSGSWNEQYF

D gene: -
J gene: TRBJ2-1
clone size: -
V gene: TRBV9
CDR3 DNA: TGTGCCAGCAGCGCGTTTAGAAGCTCCTACAATGAGCAGTTCTTC
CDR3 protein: CASSAFRSSYNEQFF

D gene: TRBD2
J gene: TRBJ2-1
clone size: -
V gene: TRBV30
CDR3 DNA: TGTGCCTGGAGTGTACTTGCGGGAGTATTCGGTGAGCAGTTCTTC
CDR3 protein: CAWSVLAGVFGEQFF

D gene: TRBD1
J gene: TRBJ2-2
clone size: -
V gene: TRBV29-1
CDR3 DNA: TGCAGCGTTCGGGGGGACAGGGCGAACACCGGGGAGCTGTTTTTT
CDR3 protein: CSVRGDRANTGELFF

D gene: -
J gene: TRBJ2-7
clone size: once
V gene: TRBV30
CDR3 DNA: TGTGCCTGGAGTGGTCCCGGTGAGTACGAGCAGTACTTC
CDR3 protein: CAWSGPGEYEQYF

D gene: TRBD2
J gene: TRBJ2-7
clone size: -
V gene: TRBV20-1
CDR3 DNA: TGCAGTGCTAGAGGACGGCGACTAGCGGGAGTGACCTACGAGCAGTACTTC
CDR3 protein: CSARGRRLAGVTYEQYF

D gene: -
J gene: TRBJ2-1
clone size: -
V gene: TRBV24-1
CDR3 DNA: TGTGCCACCAGTGACGGGACCTACAATGAGCAGTTCTTC
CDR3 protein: CATSDGTYNEQFF

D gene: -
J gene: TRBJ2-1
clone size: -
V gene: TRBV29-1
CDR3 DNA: TGCAGCGTGGTCACAGACTTAGTCTCCTACAATGAGCAGTTCTTC
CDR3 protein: CSVVTDLVSYNEQFF

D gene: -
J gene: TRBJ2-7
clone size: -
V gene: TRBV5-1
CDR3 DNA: TGCGCCAGCAGCTTGGGACCGGACTACGAGCAGTACTTC
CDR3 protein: CASSLGPDYEQYF

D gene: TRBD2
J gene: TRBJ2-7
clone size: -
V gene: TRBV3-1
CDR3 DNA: TGTGCCAGCAGCCAAGATGGTTACTTCGCTAGCGGGAGAGCTGAGGAGCAGTACTTC
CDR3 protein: CASSQDGYFASGRAEEQYF

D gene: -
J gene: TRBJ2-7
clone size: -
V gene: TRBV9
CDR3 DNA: TGTGCCAGCGGCGTAGTCCCGGGATCCTACGAGCAGTACTTC
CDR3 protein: CASGVVPGSYEQYF

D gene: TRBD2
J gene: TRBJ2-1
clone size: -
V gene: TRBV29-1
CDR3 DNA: TGCAGCGTGACTCGGCGGGAGGGCGTGGATGAGCAGTTCTTC
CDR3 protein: CSVTRREGVDEQFF

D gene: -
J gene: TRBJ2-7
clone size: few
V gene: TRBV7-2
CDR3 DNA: TGTGCCAGCAGCTTAGTTACCTACGAGCAGTACTTC
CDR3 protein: CASSLVTYEQYF

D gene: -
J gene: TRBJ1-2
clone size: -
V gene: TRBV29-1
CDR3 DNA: TGCAGCGTTGAACAGTTGCCTAACAACCCTAACTATGGCTACACCTTC
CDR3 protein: CSVEQLPNNPNYGYTF

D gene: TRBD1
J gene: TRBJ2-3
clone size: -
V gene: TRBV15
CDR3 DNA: TGTGCCACCAGCAGAGATCGGCCGGGACAGGGGACAGATACGCAGTATTTT
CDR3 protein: CATSRDRPGQGTDTQYF

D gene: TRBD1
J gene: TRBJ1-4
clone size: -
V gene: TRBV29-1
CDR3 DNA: TGCAGCGTTGAAGATGGGACAGGGAATGAAAAACTGTTTTTT
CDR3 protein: CSVEDGTGNEKLFF

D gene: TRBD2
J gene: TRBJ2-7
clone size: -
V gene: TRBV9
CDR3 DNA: TGTGCCAGCAGCCCCCTAGAGACTAGCGGGAGTTACCACGAGCAGTACTTC
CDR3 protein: CASSPLETSGSYHEQYF

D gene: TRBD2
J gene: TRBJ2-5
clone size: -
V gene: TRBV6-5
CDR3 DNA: TGTGCCACCAAGGGGGCTAGCGGGAACCAAGAGACCCAGTACTTC
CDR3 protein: CATKGASGNQETQYF

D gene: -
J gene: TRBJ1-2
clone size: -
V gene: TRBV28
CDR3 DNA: TGTGCCAGCAGTTTACTGGGCCCGGGACAACCCGGGGATGGCTACACCTTC
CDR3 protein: CASSLLGPGQPGDGYTF

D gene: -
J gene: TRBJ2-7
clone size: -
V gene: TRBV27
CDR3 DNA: TGTGCCAGCAGTTTAACCCCAATGGCTACCTACGAGCAGTACTTC
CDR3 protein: CASSLTPMATYEQYF

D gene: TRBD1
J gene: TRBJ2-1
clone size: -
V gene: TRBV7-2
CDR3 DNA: TGTGCCAGCAGCACCACAGGGGGCGGCTACAATGAGCAGTTCTTC
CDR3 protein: CASSTTGGGYNEQFF

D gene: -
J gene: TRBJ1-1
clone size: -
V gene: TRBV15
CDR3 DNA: TGTGCCAGCACTCGCCAGGGGAGCACTGAAGCTTTCTTT
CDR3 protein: CASTRQGSTEAFF

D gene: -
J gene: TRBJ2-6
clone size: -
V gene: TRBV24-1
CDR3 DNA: TGTGCCACCAGTGGTTTGACGTCTGGGGCCAACGTCCTGACTTTC
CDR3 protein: CATSGLTSGANVLTF

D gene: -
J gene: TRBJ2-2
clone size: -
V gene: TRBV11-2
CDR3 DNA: TGTGCCAGCAGCCATGACAAAGGGTCGGTAAACACCGGGGAGCTGTTTTTT
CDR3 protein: CASSHDKGSVNTGELFF

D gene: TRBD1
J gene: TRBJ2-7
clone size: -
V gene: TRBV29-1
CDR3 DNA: TGCAGCGCCAGGGACAGGGGCTACGAGCAGTACTTC
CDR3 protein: CSARDRGYEQYF

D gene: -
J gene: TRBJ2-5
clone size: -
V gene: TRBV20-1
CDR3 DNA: TGCAGTGCTAGAGATATAACGAGCCAAGAGACCCAGTACTTC
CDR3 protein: CSARDITSQETQYF

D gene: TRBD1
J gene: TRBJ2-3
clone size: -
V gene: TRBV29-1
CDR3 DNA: TGCAGCGTTGAGATGGGACAGTCAACTTCTAGCACAGATACGCAGTATTTT
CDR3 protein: CSVEMGQSTSSTDTQYF

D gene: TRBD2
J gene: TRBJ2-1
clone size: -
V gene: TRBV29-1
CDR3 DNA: TGCAGCGTTGATGATGCGGGAGGGATTGAGCAGTTCTTC
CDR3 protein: CSVDDAGGIEQFF

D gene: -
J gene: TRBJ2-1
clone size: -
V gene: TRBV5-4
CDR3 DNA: TGTGCCAGCAGCTCCCTGACTAATAAGCAGTTCTTC
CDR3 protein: CASSSLTNKQFF

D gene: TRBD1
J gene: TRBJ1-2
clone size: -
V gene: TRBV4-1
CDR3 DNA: TGCGCCAGCAGCCCCGACAGGGGATTTCATGGCTACACCTTC
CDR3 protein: CASSPDRGFHGYTF

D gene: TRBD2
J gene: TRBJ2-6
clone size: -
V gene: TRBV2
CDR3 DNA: TGTGCCAGCAGCGCCACTAGCGGTGGGGCCAACGTCCTGACTTTC
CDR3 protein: CASSATSGGANVLTF

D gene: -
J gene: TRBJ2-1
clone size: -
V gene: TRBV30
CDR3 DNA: TGTGCCTGGAGCCCACCCGGAGGGACTCGCCGGGGGTTCTTC
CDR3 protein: CAWSPPGGTRRGFF

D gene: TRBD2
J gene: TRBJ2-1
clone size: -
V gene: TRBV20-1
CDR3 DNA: TGCAGTGCCCTCCGGGGAGCGGGAGGGCTGGATGAGCAGTTCTTC
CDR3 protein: CSALRGAGGLDEQFF

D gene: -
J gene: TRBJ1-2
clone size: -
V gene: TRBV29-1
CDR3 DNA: TGCAGCGCTGGACGGGATGGCTACACCTTC
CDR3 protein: CSAGRDGYTF

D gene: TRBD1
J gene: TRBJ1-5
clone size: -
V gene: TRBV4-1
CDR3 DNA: TGCGCCAGCAGCCAAGCCGGACAGGGAGATCAGCCCCAGCATTTT
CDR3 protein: CASSQAGQGDQPQHF

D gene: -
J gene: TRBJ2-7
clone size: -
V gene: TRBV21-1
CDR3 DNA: TGTGCCAGCAGCAAAGTCGGCAGTTTCTACGAGCAGTACTTC
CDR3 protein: CASSKVGSFYEQYF

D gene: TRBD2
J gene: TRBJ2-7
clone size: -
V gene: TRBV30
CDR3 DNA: TGTGCCTGTCGGGGGACTAGTTCGTACGAGCAGTACTTC
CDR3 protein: CACRGTSSYEQYF

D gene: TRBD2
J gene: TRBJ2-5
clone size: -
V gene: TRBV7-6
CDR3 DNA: TGTGCCAGCAGCTTAGGTCCCAGCGGGGGTGAGGCCCAGTACTTC
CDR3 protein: CASSLGPSGGEAQYF

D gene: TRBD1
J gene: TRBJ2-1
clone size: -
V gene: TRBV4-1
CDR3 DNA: TGCGCCAGCAGCCAATCGGGGGGACAGGGAGGGTATGAGCAGTTCTTC
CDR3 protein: CASSQSGGQGGYEQFF

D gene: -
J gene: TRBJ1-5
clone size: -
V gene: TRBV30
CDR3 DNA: TGTGCCTGGAGTACGGGTAGCAATCAGCCCCAGCATTTT
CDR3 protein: CAWSTGSNQPQHF

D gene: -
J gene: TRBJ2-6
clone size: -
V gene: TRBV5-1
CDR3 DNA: TGCGCCAGCAGCTGGCCCGGGGGCTCTGGGGCCAACGTCCTGACTTTC
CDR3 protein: CASSWPGGSGANVLTF